This entry describes one T cell receptor (beta chain). At one boundary the junction diverges from the germline segment, which might be a read error. These data are taken from a study of blood T cell repertoires in COVID-19. The length of the CDR3 is 16 residues. Germline V gene data show CDR1 as SSHAT and CDR2 as FNYEAQ (reference sequence). TCRdb's copy holds only in-frame clones and misses some; the assay was immunoSEQ multiplex PCR. The sample lists some 350,000 clones; 89% were seen once. This receptor was identified in a woman aged 30 to 39 with COVID-19, enrolled during active disease. The chain is built from TRBV7-7 and TRBJ2-1; D is perhaps TRBD2 (5 bases). The specimen was peripheral blood. The CDR3: CASSPRRGSSYNEQFF. The CDR3 bases are TGTGCTAGCAGCCCACGACGGGGAAGCTCCTACAATGAGCAGTTCTTC.